Here is one TCR beta chain with its context. Its target is not known. This specimen belongs to a study of graft-versus-host responses after intestinal transplantation. About the research overall: Following induction with anti-thymocyte globulin, all recipients were given tacrolimus and steroids for 2 to 4 years. Study observations and caveats: Researchers found GvH clones in recipient marrow, and some showed up first in ileum or blood.

Data came from immunoSEQ multiplex PCR; TCRdb stores just in-frame clones and leaves some out. Of under 100,000 clones in the sample, approximately 92% are singletons; the top ten hold 1.1%. This clonotype was obtained from a human donor who was the organ donor for an intestinal transplant. The sequenced sample was unstimulated CD8+ T cells sorted from spleen or lymph node cells, obtained before transplant.

The CDR3 nucleotides read TGTGCCAGTCGGGAAGGCGCTAATGAGCAGTTCTTC. It encodes CASREGANEQFF. The chain is built from TRBV19 and TRBJ2-1; maybe TRBD2 (5 bases). The CDR3 has 12 amino acids. The germline gives CDR1 LNHDA, CDR2 SQIVND (reference sequence). The V end lost 8 bases, the J end lost 7 bases, and 12 bases lay between the germline ends.